The 4 T cell receptor beta chains below were found in one sample sequenced in a study of blood T cell repertoires in COVID-19. Libraries were prepared by immunoSEQ multiplex PCR; TCRdb keeps only in-frame clonotypes and omits some of them. The data contain under 250,000 clones, about four fifths of them seen just once; the ten biggest clones take up around 4.7%. Sequenced: peripheral blood. The receptors originated from a woman in her 70s with acute or convalescent COVID-19.

The chain recombines TRBV28 with TRBJ1-3; D gene unclear. V was trimmed by 5 bases and J by 3 bases, leaving 11 bases between them. Per the germline V gene, CDR1 is MDHEN and CDR2 is SYDVKM. The CDR3 is 14 residues long. CDR3 in amino acids: CASSPRDLGNTIYF. Here the CDR3 DNA reads TGTGCCAGCAGTCCCCGGGATCTTGGAAACACCATATATTTT.

The V and J genes are TRBV18 and TRBJ1-3, with D hard to call. The CDR3 spans 15 residues. CDR1 is KGHSH, CDR2 LQKENI, per germline. V dropped 0 bases and J dropped 3 bases, with 9 bases sitting between them. The CDR3 protein is CASSPPGGFGNTIYF. Written as DNA, the CDR3 is TGTGCCAGCTCACCACCGGGAGGGTTTGGAAACACCATATATTTT.

This chain joins TRBV7-8 and TRBJ1-3; 7 positions agree with TRBD1. The V gene end was trimmed by 1 base and the J gene end by 7 bases; junction bases not matched to a gene: 4. This CDR3 has 14 residues. Germline V gives CDR1 SGHVS, CDR2 FQNEAQ. The CDR3 loop reads CASSLGEGANTIYF. For the CDR3, the DNA is TGTGCCAGCAGCTTAGGCGAGGGGGCGAACACCATATATTTT.

This chain uses TRBV10-3 with TRBJ1-4; D is ambiguous. Germline lookup yields CDR1 ENHRY and CDR2 SYGVKD. V dropped 10 bases and J dropped 8 bases, with 8 bases sitting between them. The CDR3 covers 10 residues. CDR3 residues: CATRQEKLFF. CDR3 in DNA: TGTGCCACCCGACAAGAAAAACTGTTTTTT.